The rows below give T cell receptor beta chains drawn from one sample of a study of cytotoxic CD8 clonotypes in ibrutinib-treated CLL. TCRdb keeps only in-frame clones here, not all; method: immunoSEQ multiplex PCR. The sample has roughly 300,000 clones; approximately 79% are singletons. Material: PBMCs, obtained at disease progression, from a patient treated with ibrutinib. These receptors were taken from a human donor with chronic lymphocytic leukemia. CDR3s include the opening cysteine and the closing phenylalanine or tryptophan. D genes are given only for firm matches. Not every row has a clone size; where given, it reads once, few, many or a size class.

NA	NA	TRBJ2-5	TRBV5-6	CASNSNQETQYF	TGTGCCAGCAACAGCAACCAAGAGACCCAGTACTTC
NA	NA	TRBJ2-7	TRBV10-3	CAISERGMRRSYEQYF	TGTGCCATCAGTGAGAGGGGGATGAGGAGATCCTACGAGCAGTACTTC
NA	NA	TRBJ2-1	TRBV13	CASSHGRRTYNEQFF	TGTGCCAGCAGCCACGGGAGACGGACCTACAATGAGCAGTTCTTC
NA	NA	TRBJ2-7	TRBV9	CASSPQPDNYEQYF	TGTGCCAGCAGCCCCCAGCCGGATAACTACGAGCAGTACTTC
NA	NA	TRBJ2-7	TRBV5-1	CASSLKAARSPRPYEQYF	TGCGCCAGCAGCTTAAAAGCAGCTAGGAGTCCTAGGCCATACGAGCAGTACTTC
NA	NA	TRBJ2-7	TRBV19	CASSVPGHTYEQYF	TGTGCCAGTAGTGTCCCGGGACATACCTACGAGCAGTACTTC
few	TRBD1	TRBJ1-5	TRBV6-4	CASSDIMDRVPNQPQHF	TGTGCCAGCAGTGACATTATGGACAGGGTACCAAATCAGCCCCAGCATTTT
NA	NA	TRBJ2-7	TRBV11-2	CASSFPREGAASYEQYF	TGTGCCAGCAGCTTCCCCCGGGAGGGGGCGGCATCCTACGAGCAGTACTTC
NA	TRBD2	TRBJ2-3	TRBV11-2	CASSSTSGKSTDTQYF	TGTGCCAGCAGCTCGACTAGCGGGAAGAGCACAGATACGCAGTATTTT
NA	NA	TRBJ2-2	TRBV29-1	CSGGNTGELFF	TGCAGCGGGGGGAACACCGGGGAGCTGTTTTTT
NA	NA	TRBJ1-1	TRBV7-9	CASSSQAIGNTEAFF	TGTGCCAGCAGCTCACAGGCAATTGGGAACACTGAAGCTTTCTTT
NA	NA	TRBJ2-7	TRBV4-1	CASSHRDRPHEQYF	TGCGCCAGCAGCCACCGGGACCGGCCCCACGAGCAGTACTTC
NA	NA	TRBJ1-1	TRBV9	CASSAPPGAGMNTEAFF	TGTGCCAGCAGCGCCCCTCCCGGGGCCGGCATGAACACTGAAGCTTTCTTT
NA	NA	TRBJ1-1	TRBV13	CASSLWAPTNTEAFF	TGTGCCAGCAGCTTATGGGCACCTACGAACACTGAAGCTTTCTTT
few	TRBD1	TRBJ1-4	TRBV7-8	CASSPDRVGEKLFF	TGTGCCAGCAGCCCAGACAGGGTGGGGGAAAAACTGTTTTTT
few	NA	TRBJ1-5	TRBV2	CASSDQTYQPQHF	TGTGCCAGCAGTGACCAGACTTATCAGCCCCAGCATTTT
NA	TRBD2	TRBJ2-3	TRBV5-3	CAPRRELLGAQYF	TGTGCCCCCAGGCGGGAGCTTCTAGGGGCGCAGTATTTT
NA	NA	TRBJ1-4	TRBV5-4	CASSLMGVNEKLFF	TGTGCCAGCAGCTTAATGGGCGTAAATGAAAAACTGTTTTTT
NA	NA	TRBJ2-7	TRBV27	CASSLGAHSYEQYF	TGTGCCAGCAGTTTAGGAGCGCACTCCTACGAGCAGTACTTC
NA	TRBD1	TRBJ2-4	TRBV19	CASSISGTGGRNIQYF	TGTGCCAGTAGTATATCGGGGACAGGGGGAAGGAACATTCAGTACTTC
NA	NA	TRBJ2-3	TRBV7-9	CASSLGGWADTQYF	TGTGCCAGCAGCTTAGGTGGTTGGGCAGATACGCAGTATTTT
NA	NA	TRBJ2-4	TRBV5-6	CASSLARERFKNIQYF	TGTGCCAGCAGCTTGGCCCGAGAACGATTCAAAAACATTCAGTACTTC
few	TRBD1	TRBJ1-2	TRBV29-1	CSVEATGVDYGYTF	TGCAGCGTTGAAGCGACAGGGGTGGACTATGGCTACACCTTC
NA	NA	TRBJ2-5	TRBV9	CASSVGGAPQETQYF	TGTGCCAGCAGCGTAGGAGGGGCCCCCCAAGAGACCCAGTACTTC
NA	NA	TRBJ1-3	TRBV19	CASSPVWFGGNTIYF	TGTGCCAGTAGTCCCGTTTGGTTTGGAGGAAACACCATATATTTT
NA	TRBD1	TRBJ1-1	TRBV7-9	CASSSLADRGEAFF	TGTGCCAGCAGCTCCCTCGCCGACAGGGGAGAAGCTTTCTTT
few	NA	TRBJ2-7	TRBV10-1	CASSEGGYEQYF	TGCGCCAGCAGTGAGGGGGGCTACGAGCAGTACTTC
NA	NA	TRBJ1-6	TRBV18	CASSSRETYNSPLHF	TGTGCCAGCTCATCTAGGGAGACTTATAATTCACCCCTCCACTTT
NA	TRBD1	TRBJ1-2	TRBV4-1	CASSQPRDRGINGYTF	TGCGCCAGCAGCCAGCCCAGGGACAGGGGAATTAATGGCTACACCTTC
NA	TRBD2	TRBJ2-2	TRBV9	CASRKLPGLAGGNTGELFF	TGTGCCAGCAGGAAGCTACCGGGACTAGCGGGGGGGAACACCGGGGAGCTGTTTTTT
few	TRBD2	TRBJ2-3	TRBV28	CASSPPEVAGNSDTQYF	TGTGCCAGCAGTCCTCCCGAGGTAGCGGGAAACTCAGATACGCAGTATTTT
NA	TRBD2	TRBJ2-3	TRBV9	CASSHSSGGSTDTQYF	TGTGCCAGCAGCCATAGTAGCGGGGGGTCCACAGATACGCAGTATTTT
few	NA	TRBJ1-2	TRBV21-1	CAGLEQGNEGGYTF	TGTGCCGGCCTTGAACAGGGAAATGAAGGTGGCTACACCTTC
NA	NA	TRBJ2-7	TRBV9	CASSPGTYSSYEQYF	TGTGCCAGCAGCCCAGGGACCTATTCCTCCTACGAGCAGTACTTC
NA	TRBD2	TRBJ2-7	TRBV9	CASSVAAGGYSYEQYF	TGTGCCAGCAGCGTAGCTGCGGGGGGATACTCCTACGAGCAGTACTTC
once	NA	TRBJ2-5	TRBV5-6	CASTHTRANQETQYF	TGTGCCAGCACTCATACTCGGGCCAACCAAGAGACCCAGTACTTC
once	NA	TRBJ1-6	TRBV9	CASSARGSYNSPLHF	TGTGCCAGCAGCGCCCGGGGCTCCTATAATTCACCCCTCCACTTT
NA	NA	TRBJ2-5	TRBV29-1	CSVGGRLETQYF	TGCAGCGTTGGGGGGCGCCTGGAGACCCAGTACTTC
NA	NA	TRBJ2-1	TRBV6-4	CASSDSPGRRFF	TGTGCCAGCAGTGACTCCCCGGGGCGTAGGTTCTTC
NA	NA	TRBJ1-5	TRBV4-1	CASSQFTQAGQPQHF	TGCGCCAGCAGCCAATTCACCCAAGCAGGTCAGCCCCAGCATTTT
NA	NA	TRBJ2-1	TRBV6-1	CASTLAGTQEQFF	TGTGCCAGCACCCTCGCCGGGACACAGGAGCAGTTCTTC
NA	NA	TRBJ1-4	TRBV27	CASSLQGRGGEKLFF	TGTGCCAGCAGTTTACAGGGCAGGGGAGGTGAAAAACTGTTTTTT
NA	TRBD1	TRBJ2-7	TRBV15	CATSRTDEGAPYEQYF	TGTGCCACCAGCAGGACAGACGAGGGGGCCCCCTACGAGCAGTACTTC
NA	NA	TRBJ2-1	TRBV7-2	CASSELMYQGEQFF	TGTGCCAGCAGCGAACTAATGTACCAAGGGGAGCAGTTCTTC
once	NA	TRBJ2-2	TRBV12-5	CASGFVPKARRTGELFF	TGTGCTAGTGGTTTCGTCCCCAAGGCCCGCCGAACCGGGGAGCTGTTTTTT
few	NA	TRBJ2-7	TRBV25-1	CASSEMGTYEQYF	TGTGCCAGCAGTGAAATGGGGACCTACGAGCAGTACTTC